The next 9 T cell receptor beta chains were all read from a single sample in a study of blood T cell repertoires in COVID-19 (dated by TCRdb to about 2020). The library was produced with the immunoSEQ multiplex PCR assay. TCRdb took over this immuneACCESS table, retaining in-frame rearrangements with V and J assigned. Such tables are incomplete; in checked studies, under half of the missing clones stem from an unresolved V gene, and the remainder is unexplained. Recorded for this sample are about 100,000 clones; approximately 85% of them occurred a single time. The top ten clones comprise 5.5% to 6.5% of the sample. Sequences were obtained from peripheral blood. The receptors come from a woman aged 60-75 years with acute or convalescent COVID-19.

The V call is TRBV28, the J call TRBJ2-7, with 10 bases aligning to TRBD1. The CDR3 spans 15 residues. The V gene end was trimmed by 6 bases and the J gene end by 1 base; junction bases not matched to a gene: 6. Germline V gene sequence: CDR1 MDHEN, CDR2 SYDVKM. CDR3 sequence reads: CASRARDRGSYEQYF. As DNA, the CDR3 is TGTGCCAGCAGAGCTAGGGACAGGGGTTCCTACGAGCAGTACTTC.

CDR3 coding DNA: TGCGCCAGCAGTGACTCGGGACTAGCGGGCCATGAGCAGTTCTTC. Translation: CASSDSGLAGHEQFF. V usage is TRBV10-1 and J usage is TRBJ2-1, with 12 bases identical to TRBD2. V lost 3 bases and J lost 8; bases outside the gene matches: 5. The CDR3 length is 15 residues. Germline V lookup: CDR1 WNHNN, CDR2 SYGVQD (reference sequence).

This clone occurred once. The chain is built from TRBV3-1 (or the pseudogene TRBV3-2) and TRBJ2-4; 8 positions match TRBD2. The CDR3 covers 19 residues. The V segment lost 2 bases and the J segment 0 bases; nucleotides outside the gene matches: 12. Per germline, CDR1 LGHDT and CDR2 YNNKEL (reference sequence). The DNA for the CDR3 is TGTGCCAGCAGCCAACCCCCCAGCGGGAGTCGTCTAGCCAAAAACATTCAGTACTTC. Amino acid sequence: CASSQPPSGSRLAKNIQYF.

This chain connects TRBV30 to TRBJ2-1; D may be TRBD2 (5 bases). The CDR3 totals 12 residues. V was cut by 5 bases and J by 8 bases, with 13 bases left in between. Germline values: CDR1 GTSNPN, CDR2 SVGIG (reference sequence). CDR3 nucleotides: TGTGCCTGGGAGAGGGCAAGCGATGAGCAGTTCTTC. Amino acid sequence: CAWERASDEQFF.

This chain joins TRBV2 and TRBJ2-1; 12 bases map to TRBD2. The CDR3 loop spans 14 amino acids. Per germline, CDR1 SNHLY and CDR2 FYNNEI. With 7 bases clipped from V and 8 bases from J, the junction kept 6 bases outside the gene matches. CDR3 in amino acids: CASTGLAGRDEQFF. The CDR3 DNA reads as TGTGCCAGCACGGGACTAGCGGGTAGGGATGAGCAGTTCTTC.

For this clone: Other DNA sequences in this specimen translate into the identical CDR3. The chain links TRBV2 to TRBJ2-2, with 8 bases fitting TRBD2. This CDR3 comprises 14 residues. Germline V gene data show CDR1 as SNHLY and CDR2 as FYNNEI. Germline trimming cut 4 bases from V and 5 bases from J; bases unmatched to any gene: 3. The CDR3 here is CASSGLAGTGELFF. DNA of the CDR3: TGTGCCAGCAGTGGATTAGCGGGAACCGGGGAGCTGTTTTTT.

This clone was recorded once. The CDR3 region is CASSPTGTGNGYTF. The CDR3 nucleotides are TGCGCCAGCAGCCCCACCGGGACAGGGAACGGCTACACCTTC. This chain joins TRBV5-1 and TRBJ1-2; 9 bases align to TRBD1. CDR1 SGHRS and CDR2 YFSETQ come from the germline V gene. The CDR3 runs 14 residues. V dropped 4 bases and J dropped 8; count of bases not matched to a gene: 9.

The chain employs TRBV21-1 and TRBJ2-7; the table's D call TRBD1 went unverified against the DNA. TRBV21-1 is designated a pseudogene. The CDR3 has 11 amino acids. The CDR3 loop reads CASSKDNEQYF. In DNA form, the CDR3 reads TGTGCCAGCAGCAAAGACAACGAGCAGTACTTC.

The V call is TRBV19, the J call TRBJ1-1, with TRBD1 as a possible D gene (5 bases). The CDR3 is 15 amino acids. Germline lookup yields CDR1 LNHDA and CDR2 SQIVND (reference sequence). The V and J ends lost 4 bases and 1 base respectively, with 13 bases between them. CDR3: CASSKGNLANTEAFF. In nucleotides, the CDR3 is TGTGCCAGTAGTAAGGGGAACCTGGCGAACACTGAAGCTTTCTTT.